Following are 31 T cell receptor beta chains from one sample sequenced in a study of blood T cell repertoires in COVID-19. The data were produced by immunoSEQ multiplex PCR, yet TCRdb's version contains in-frame clones alone and is incomplete. The profile shows 80,000 or so clones, 80% of them singletons. The material sequenced was peripheral blood. The source is a woman aged 70-85 years with acute or convalescent COVID-19.

The chain is built from TRBV6-1 and TRBJ1-3; a weak D match, TRBD1 (6 bases). The germline gives CDR1 MNHNS, CDR2 SASEGT. Trimming shortened V by 2 bases and J by 4 bases, and 15 bases separated the two germline ends. CDR3 length: 16 amino acids. CDR3 amino acids: CASSEWQGYSGNTIYF. The CDR3 nucleotides are TGTGCCAGCAGTGAATGGCAGGGGTATAGCGGAAACACCATATATTTT.

This clone was counted only a few times. V usage is TRBV9 and J usage is TRBJ1-1, with D perhaps TRBD1 (6 bases). Germline V lookup: CDR1 SGDLS, CDR2 YYNGEE. The CDR3 sequence is 15 residues long. Trimming stripped 2 bases from V and 4 bases from J, with 15 bases between. In DNA form, the CDR3 reads TGTGCCAGCAGCGTCCTTGGGGAGGGGGGCACTGAAGCTTTCTTT. This codes for CASSVLGEGGTEAFF. Looking up the rest from reference TRBV9 and TRBJ1-1 gives the full variable domain: DSGVTQTPKHLITATGQRVTLRCSPRSGDLSVYWYQQSLDQGLQFLIQYYNGEERAKGNILERFSAQQFPDLHSELNLSSLELGDSALYFCASSVLGEGGTEAFFGQGTRLTVV.

V and J are TRBV5-4 and TRBJ2-1; D is unclear. Germline V gene data show CDR1 as SGHNT and CDR2 as YYREEE (reference sequence). V lost 6 bases, J lost 8 bases, and 15 bases lay in between. The CDR3 runs 13 residues. The CDR3 loop is CASIPTPGDEQFF. The CDR3 nucleotides are TGTGCCAGCATCCCGACCCCAGGCGATGAGCAGTTCTTC.

This clone was picked up a small number of times. The V and J genes are TRBV7-3 and TRBJ2-1, with 10 bases aligning to TRBD2. This CDR3 has 15 residues. Germline V gives CDR1 SGHTA, CDR2 FQGTGA. V lost 2 bases and J lost 10; bases outside the gene matches: 8. This chain's CDR3 is CASSLHIAGGAEQFF. CDR3 bases: TGTGCCAGCAGCTTACATATAGCGGGGGGAGCCGAGCAGTTCTTC. Combining the CDR3 with reference TRBV7-3 and TRBJ2-1 gives the whole variable domain GAGVSQTPSNKVTEKGKYVELRCDPISGHTALYWYRQSLGQGPEFLIYFQGTGAADDSGLPNDRFFAVRPEGSVSTLKIQRTERGDSAVYLCASSLHIAGGAEQFFGPGTRLTVL.

The chain employs TRBV19 and TRBJ1-3, with 9 bases fitting TRBD1. The junction had 2 bases not matched to a gene; V was cut back by 6 bases and J by 2 bases. There are 14 residues in the CDR3. The germline V gene encodes CDR1 LNHDA and CDR2 SQIVND (reference sequence). The CDR3 DNA follows: TGTGCCAGTAGCACAGGGGGCCCTGGAAACACCATATATTTT. The encoded protein is CASSTGGPGNTIYF.

This clone was counted a single time. The V and J genes are TRBV5-1 and TRBJ1-2; D gene uncertain. Deletions cut 2 bases from V and 3 bases from J, with 11 bases between. Germline V gene sequence: CDR1 SGHRS, CDR2 YFSETQ. The CDR3 spans 14 residues. CDR3 in amino acids: CASSLEEGDYGYTF. The CDR3 DNA is TGCGCCAGCAGCTTAGAGGAGGGAGACTATGGCTACACCTTC.

The gene calls are TRBV19 and TRBJ1-4; no clear D. The CDR3 covers 15 residues. Trimming removed 5 bases at V and 1 base at J, with 11 bases between. Germline CDR1 LNHDA, CDR2 SQIVND (reference sequence). The CDR3 sequence is CASSLTRGTNEKLFF. DNA of the CDR3: TGTGCCAGTAGTCTAACGCGGGGAACTAATGAAAAACTGTTTTTT.

The genes are TRBV4-1 and TRBJ1-2; D call uncertain. This CDR3 spans 13 amino acids. The germline CDR1 and CDR2 sequences are MGHRA and YSYEKL. The V and J ends lost 1 base and 4 bases respectively, with 7 bases between them. The CDR3 nucleotides are TGCGCCAGCAGCCAAGCCACTGGCTATGGCTACACCTTC. This sequence encodes CASSQATGYGYTF.

The gene calls are TRBV19 and TRBJ1-6; TRBD1 aligns across 8 bases. V lost 5 bases, J lost 6 bases, and 9 bases stayed unmatched. This CDR3 spans 16 amino acids. CDR1 is LNHDA and CDR2 is SQIVND in the germline V gene (reference sequence). CDR3 nucleotides: TGTGCCAGTAGTCCCCCCCGGGACAGGAGTAATTCACCCCTCCACTTT. Translation gives CASSPPRDRSNSPLHF. Filled out from reference TRBV19 and TRBJ1-6, the complete variable domain reads DGGITQSPKYLFRKEGQNVTLSCEQNLNHDAMYWYRQDPGQGLRLIYYSQIVNDFQKGDIAEGYSVSREKKESFPLTVTSAQKNPTAFYLCASSPPRDRSNSPLHFGNGTRLTVT.

The chain combines TRBV10-3 with TRBJ1-1; D remains ambiguous. The germline V gene has CDR1 ENHRY and CDR2 SYGVKD. The ends were cut back, 3 bases at V and 2 bases at J, with 13 bases in the middle. The length of the CDR3 is 15 residues. CDR3 sequence (DNA): TGTGCCATCAGTGACACGGGTAACGGTAACACTGAAGCTTTCTTT. This sequence encodes CAISDTGNGNTEAFF.

The chain employs TRBV5-5 and TRBJ1-2; possible D gene TRBD1, 5 bases. The germline V gene has CDR1 SGHKS and CDR2 YYEKEE (reference sequence). This CDR3 comprises 12 residues. V lost 5 bases and J lost 6, with 11 bases in between. The CDR3 DNA reads as TGTGCCAGCAGTACCACAGGCAATGGCTACACCTTC. Translating gives CASSTTGNGYTF.

The rearrangement uses TRBV7-9 and TRBJ1-1, with D maybe TRBD1 (6 bases). Germline V gene data show CDR1 as SEHNR and CDR2 as FQNEAQ (reference sequence). This CDR3 is 15 amino acids long. The V and J ends lost 6 bases and 6 bases respectively, with 20 bases between them. CDR3 protein: CASRGQTGSTAEAFF. For the CDR3, the DNA is TGTGCCAGCAGGGGGCAAACAGGGTCTACCGCTGAAGCTTTCTTT.

This sequence joins TRBV2 and TRBJ2-2; 11 bases map to TRBD1. This CDR3 is 16 amino acids long. The V segment lost 6 bases and the J segment 4 bases; nucleotides outside the gene matches: 7. Germline V gene data show CDR1 as SNHLY and CDR2 as FYNNEI. The CDR3 reads CASRVGQGAPTGELFF. The DNA of the CDR3 is TGTGCCAGCAGAGTCGGACAGGGGGCGCCCACCGGGGAGCTGTTTTTT.

J is TRBJ1-1 and V is TRBV7-9, with 8 bases identical to TRBD1. The length of the CDR3 is 17 residues. With V trimmed by 5 bases and J by 4 bases, 15 bases remained unmatched. The germline CDR1 and CDR2 sequences are SEHNR and FQNEAQ (reference sequence). The CDR3 nucleotides are TGTGCCAGCAGCGGGTCGACAGGGGCCTTCCTGGGCACTGAAGCTTTCTTT. Amino acids: CASSGSTGAFLGTEAFF.

This sequence joins TRBV7-6 and TRBJ1-6, with 8 bases that match TRBD1. The V segment lost 4 bases and the J segment 7 bases; nucleotides outside the gene matches: 6. The CDR3 length is 15 residues. Germline values: CDR1 SGHVS, CDR2 FNYEAQ. The CDR3 DNA reads TGTGCCAGCAGCTACGGAACAGGGGGAAATTCACCCCTCCACTTT. It codes for CASSYGTGGNSPLHF.

The rearrangement links TRBV19 to TRBJ1-4; 7 bases agree with TRBD1. From germline, CDR1 is LNHDA and CDR2 SQIVND (reference sequence). The ends lost 5 bases at V and 10 bases at J; junction bases unmatched: 7. There are 13 residues in the CDR3. CDR3 residues: CASSLTGDGKLFF. The CDR3 nucleotides read TGTGCCAGTAGTCTAACAGGGGATGGAAAACTGTTTTTT.

This clone was counted only a few times. The V gene is TRBV27, the J gene TRBJ2-5; TRBD2 matches at 8 bases. V shed 2 bases, J shed 5 bases, and the junction held 7 bases outside the gene matches. CDR1 is MNHEY and CDR2 is SMNVEV in the germline V gene (reference sequence). The CDR3 has 15 residues. The CDR3 protein is CASSLRAGGRETQYF. CDR3 nucleotide sequence: TGTGCCAGCAGTTTAAGGGCGGGGGGAAGGGAGACCCAGTACTTC.

This sequence joins TRBV5-1 and TRBJ2-1; 9 bases are a match to TRBD2. This CDR3 comprises 17 residues. Losses at the gene ends were 1 base for V and 7 bases for J; bases not matched to a gene: 12. CDR1 SGHRS and CDR2 YFSETQ come from the germline V gene. Written as DNA, the CDR3 is TGCGCCAGCAGCTTGATGGGAGCTGGACTAGCGACGAATGAGCAGTTCTTC. Translating gives CASSLMGAGLATNEQFF.

This clone appeared a single time. J is TRBJ2-5 and V is TRBV27, with 12 positions matching TRBD2. From germline, CDR1 is MNHEY and CDR2 SMNVEV (reference sequence). V trimming: 5 bases; J trimming: 4 bases; junction bases outside the gene matches: 5. The CDR3 runs to 15 residues. CDR3 DNA sequence: TGTGCCAGCAGTCTCGGGACTAGCGGGCGAGAGACCCAGTACTTC. Protein product: CASSLGTSGRETQYF.

This rearrangement joins TRBV19 to TRBJ1-5, with 7 bases identical to TRBD1. Germline trimming cut 3 bases from V and 5 bases from J; bases unmatched to any gene: 7. CDR3 length: 15 amino acids. Per germline, CDR1 LNHDA and CDR2 SQIVND (reference sequence). The CDR3 reads CASSMWQGVDQPQHF. Written as DNA, the CDR3 is TGTGCCAGTAGTATGTGGCAGGGGGTTGATCAGCCCCAGCATTTT.

V usage is TRBV9 and J usage is TRBJ2-3; a weak D match, TRBD2 (6 bases). The CDR3 consists of 13 residues. CDR1 is SGDLS, CDR2 YYNGEE, per germline. With 8 bases removed from V and 3 bases from J, the gap between germline ends came to 13 bases. Written as DNA, the CDR3 is TGTGCCAGTTGCCGGGGGAGGACAGATACGCAGTATTTT. Translated: CASCRGRTDTQYF.

V usage is TRBV19 and J usage is TRBJ1-5, with 7 bases identical to TRBD1. This CDR3 is 15 amino acids long. J gave up 9 bases and V 4 bases, and 12 bases lay outside the gene matches. Germline CDR1 reads LNHDA; CDR2 reads SQIVND (reference sequence). The CDR3 DNA sequence: TGTGCCAGTAGTACAGCCGGACAGGCCCCCGGGCCCCAGCATTTT. It codes for CASSTAGQAPGPQHF.

This clone was observed many times. The V gene is TRBV2, the J gene TRBJ2-2; D not resolved. The ends were cut back, 10 bases at V and 4 bases at J, with 10 bases in the middle. This CDR3 has 12 residues. Germline loops: CDR1 SNHLY, CDR2 FYNNEI. CDR3 coding DNA: TGTGCCATGGAAGCGAGCACCGGGGAGCTGTTTTTT. Translating it yields CAMEASTGELFF.

The chain has TRBV5-1 and TRBJ1-2, with D perhaps matching TRBD1 (5 bases). There are 15 residues in the CDR3. V lost 0 bases and J lost 8, with 17 bases in between. CDR1 and CDR2 from the germline V gene are SGHRS and YFSETQ. The chain's CDR3 is CASSLEPRDFVGYTF. The CDR3 DNA is TGCGCCAGCAGCTTGGAACCGCGGGACTTTGTGGGCTACACCTTC.

The chain joins TRBV15 to TRBJ2-7, with D possibly matching TRBD2 (7 bases). The CDR3 has 15 residues. Between the trimmed V and J ends, which lost 1 base and 4 bases, there was a span of 14 bases. Germline CDR1 is LNHNV and CDR2 is YYDKDF (reference sequence). The CDR3 DNA follows: TGTGCCACCAGCAGAGCAAGGGGGGGCCTTTACGAGCAGTACTTC. It is translated as CATSRARGGLYEQYF.

The chain is built from TRBV7-8 and TRBJ1-3, with a weak D call TRBD1 (6 bases). The CDR3 is 17 residues long. CDR1 and CDR2 (germline): SGHVS, FQNEAQ. Trimming took off 5 bases at V and 0 bases at J, with 17 bases between the two ends. The CDR3: CASSPGPTGSSGNTIYF. The CDR3 DNA reads TGTGCCAGCAGCCCGGGACCTACAGGGTCCTCTGGAAACACCATATATTTT. Full variable domain (outside the CDR3, taken from reference TRBV7-8 and TRBJ1-3): GAGVSQSPRYKVAKRGQDVALRCDPISGHVSLFWYQQALGQGPEFLTYFQNEAQLDKSGLPSDRFFAERPEGSVSTLKIQRTQQEDSAVYLCASSPGPTGSSGNTIYFGEGSWLTVV.

This clone was counted only a few times. V usage is TRBV12-3 or TRBV12-4 and J usage is TRBJ1-2; D is perhaps TRBD1 (5 bases). The CDR3 has 12 residues. V was trimmed by 4 bases and J by 4 bases, leaving 7 bases between them. In nucleotides, the CDR3 is TGTGCCAGCAGTTCTCAGGGCTATGGCTACACCTTC. This encodes CASSSQGYGYTF.

V usage is TRBV15 and J usage is TRBJ2-1; TRBD2 aligns across 8 bases. Germline CDR1 LNHNV, CDR2 YYDKDF (reference sequence). This CDR3 contains 17 residues. The trim removed 4 bases at V and 4 bases at J, leaving 12 bases unmatched. This chain's CDR3 is CATSTQSRASGYNEQFF. In DNA form, the CDR3 reads TGTGCCACCAGCACTCAAAGCCGGGCTAGCGGGTACAATGAGCAGTTCTTC.

This clone has just a few counts. The rearrangement uses TRBV18 and TRBJ1-5; TRBD1 is a possible D gene (6 bases). The length of the CDR3 is 15 residues. The germline CDR1 and CDR2 sequences are KGHSH and LQKENI. V lost 2 bases to trimming and J lost 7 bases, with 15 bases between them. Here the CDR3 reads CASSPGRGVEQPQHF. The CDR3 DNA reads TGTGCCAGCTCACCAGGGAGGGGGGTCGAACAGCCCCAGCATTTT.

The chain is built from TRBV7-9 and TRBJ2-1; 8 nucleotides match TRBD2. Germline V gene sequence: CDR1 SEHNR, CDR2 FQNEAQ (reference sequence). After removal of 1 base from V and 4 bases from J, the junction contained 3 bases not matched to a gene. The CDR3 runs to 15 residues. Written as DNA, the CDR3 is TGTGCCAGCAGCTTAGTAGCGGGGATTTACAATGAGCAGTTCTTC. Translated: CASSLVAGIYNEQFF.

The CDR3 DNA is TGTGCCAGCTCACCACCGGGACAGGGGGCTGGAAACACCATATATTTT. Its protein product is CASSPPGQGAGNTIYF. V is TRBV18 and J is TRBJ1-3; TRBD1 matches 11 bases. The CDR3 covers 16 residues. Germline lookup yields CDR1 KGHSH and CDR2 LQKENI. The V gene end was trimmed by 0 bases and the J gene end by 2 bases; junction bases not matched to a gene: 0. Together with reference TRBV18 and TRBJ1-3, the CDR3 gives the full variable domain: NAGVMQNPRHLVRRRGQEARLRCSPMKGHSHVYWYRQLPEEGLKFMVYLQKENIIDESGMPKERFSAEFPKEGPSILRIQQVVRGDSAAYFCASSPPGQGAGNTIYFGEGSWLTVV.